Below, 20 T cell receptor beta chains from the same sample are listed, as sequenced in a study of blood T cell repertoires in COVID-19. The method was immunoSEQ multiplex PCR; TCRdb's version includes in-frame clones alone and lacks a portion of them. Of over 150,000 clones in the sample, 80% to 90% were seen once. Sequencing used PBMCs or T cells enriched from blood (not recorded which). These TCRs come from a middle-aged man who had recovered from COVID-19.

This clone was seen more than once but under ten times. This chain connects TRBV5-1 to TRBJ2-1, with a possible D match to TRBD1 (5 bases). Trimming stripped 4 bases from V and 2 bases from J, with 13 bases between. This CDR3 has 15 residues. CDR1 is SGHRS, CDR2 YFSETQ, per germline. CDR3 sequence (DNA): TGCGCCAGCAGCCAGGGTGGCTGGGCCTACAATGAGCAGTTCTTC. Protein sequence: CASSQGGWAYNEQFF.

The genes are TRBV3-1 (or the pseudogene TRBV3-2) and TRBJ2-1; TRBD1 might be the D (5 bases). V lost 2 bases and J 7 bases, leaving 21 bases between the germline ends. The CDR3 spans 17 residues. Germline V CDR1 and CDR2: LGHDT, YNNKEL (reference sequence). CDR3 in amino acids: CASSQYLTRQGVNEQFF. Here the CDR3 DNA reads TGTGCCAGCAGCCAATACCTGACCCGGCAGGGCGTTAATGAGCAGTTCTTC.

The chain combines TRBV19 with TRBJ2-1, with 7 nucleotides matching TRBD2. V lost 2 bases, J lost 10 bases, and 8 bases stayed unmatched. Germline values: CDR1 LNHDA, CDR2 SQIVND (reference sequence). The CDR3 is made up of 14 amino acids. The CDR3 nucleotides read TGTGCCAGTAGTATACGGGGGAGGGGTAACGAGCAGTTCTTC. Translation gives CASSIRGRGNEQFF.

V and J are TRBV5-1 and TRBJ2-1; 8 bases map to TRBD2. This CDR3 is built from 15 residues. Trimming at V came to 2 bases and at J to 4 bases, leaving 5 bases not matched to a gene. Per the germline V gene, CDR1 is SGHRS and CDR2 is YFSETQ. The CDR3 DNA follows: TGCGCCAGCAGCTTCTTAGCGGGATATTACAATGAGCAGTTCTTC. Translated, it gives CASSFLAGYYNEQFF.

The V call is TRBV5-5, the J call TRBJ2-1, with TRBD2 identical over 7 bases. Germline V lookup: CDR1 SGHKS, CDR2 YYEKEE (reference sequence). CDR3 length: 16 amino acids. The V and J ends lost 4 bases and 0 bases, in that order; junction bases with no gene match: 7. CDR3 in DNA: TGTGCCAGCAGCGGGGGGATAGCGGGCTCCTACAATGAGCAGTTCTTC. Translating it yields CASSGGIAGSYNEQFF.

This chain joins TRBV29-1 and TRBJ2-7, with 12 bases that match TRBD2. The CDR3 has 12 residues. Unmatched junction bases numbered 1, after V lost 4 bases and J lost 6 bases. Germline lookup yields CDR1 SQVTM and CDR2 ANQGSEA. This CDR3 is CSVATSGGEQYF. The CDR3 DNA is TGCAGCGTTGCGACTAGCGGGGGCGAGCAGTACTTC.

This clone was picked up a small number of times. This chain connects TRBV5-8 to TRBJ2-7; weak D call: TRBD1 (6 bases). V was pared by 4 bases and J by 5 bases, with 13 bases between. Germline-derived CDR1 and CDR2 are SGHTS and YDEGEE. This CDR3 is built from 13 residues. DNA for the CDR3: TGTGCCAGCAGCCCACAGGGAAGTGACGAGCAGTACGTC. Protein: CASSPQGSDEQYV.

In DNA form, the CDR3 reads TGTGCCAGCAGTCTTCGGACAGGGGGCGGCTACACCTTC. This translates into CASSLRTGGGYTF. This sequence joins TRBV2 and TRBJ1-2; 11 bases match TRBD1. V lost 5 bases to trimming and J lost 8 bases; unmatched junction nucleotides: 4. The germline V gene encodes CDR1 SNHLY and CDR2 FYNNEI. The CDR3 sequence is 13 residues long. The full variable domain, rest sourced from reference TRBV2 and TRBJ1-2, is EPEVTQTPSHQVTQMGQEVILRCVPISNHLYFYWYRQILGQKVEFLVSFYNNEISEKSEIFDDQFSVERPDGSNFTLKIRSTKLEDSAMYFCASSLRTGGGYTFGSGTRLTVV.

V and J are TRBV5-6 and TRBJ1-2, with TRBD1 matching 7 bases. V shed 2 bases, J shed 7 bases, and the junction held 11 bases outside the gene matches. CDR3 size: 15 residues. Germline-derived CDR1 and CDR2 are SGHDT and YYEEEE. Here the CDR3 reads CASSLRGLSGGGYTF. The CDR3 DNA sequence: TGTGCCAGCAGCTTACGCGGACTATCAGGGGGTGGCTACACCTTC. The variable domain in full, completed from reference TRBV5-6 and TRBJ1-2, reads DAGVTQSPTHLIKTRGQQVTLRCSPKSGHDTVSWYQQALGQGPQFIFQYYEEEERQRGNFPDRFSGHQFPNYSSELNVNALLLGDSALYLCASSLRGLSGGGYTFGSGTRLTVV.

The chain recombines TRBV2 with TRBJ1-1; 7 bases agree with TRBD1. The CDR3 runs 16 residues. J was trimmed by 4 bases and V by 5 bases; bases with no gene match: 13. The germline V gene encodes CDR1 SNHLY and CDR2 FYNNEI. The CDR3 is CASSIEATGVGTEAFF. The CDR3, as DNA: TGTGCCAGCAGTATAGAAGCTACAGGGGTTGGCACTGAAGCTTTCTTT.

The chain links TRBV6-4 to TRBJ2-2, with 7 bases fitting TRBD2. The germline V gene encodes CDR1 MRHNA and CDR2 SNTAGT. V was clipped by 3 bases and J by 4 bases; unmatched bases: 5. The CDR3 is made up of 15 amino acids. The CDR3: CASSETGGSTGELFF. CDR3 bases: TGTGCCAGCAGTGAGACGGGAGGAAGCACCGGGGAGCTGTTTTTT.

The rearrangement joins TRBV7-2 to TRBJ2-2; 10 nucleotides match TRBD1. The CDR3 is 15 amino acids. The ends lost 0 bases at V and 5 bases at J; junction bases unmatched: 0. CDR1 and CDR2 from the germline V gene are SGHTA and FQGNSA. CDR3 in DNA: TGTGCCAGCAGCTTAGCGGACAGGGGGACCGGGGAGCTGTTTTTT. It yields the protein CASSLADRGTGELFF.

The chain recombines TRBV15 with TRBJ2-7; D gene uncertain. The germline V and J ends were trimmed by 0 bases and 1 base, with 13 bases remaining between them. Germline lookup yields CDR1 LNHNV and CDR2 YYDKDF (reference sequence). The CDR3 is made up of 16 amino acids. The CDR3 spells CATSRDADSPSYEQYF. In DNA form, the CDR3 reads TGTGCCACCAGCAGAGATGCGGATAGTCCTTCCTACGAGCAGTACTTC.

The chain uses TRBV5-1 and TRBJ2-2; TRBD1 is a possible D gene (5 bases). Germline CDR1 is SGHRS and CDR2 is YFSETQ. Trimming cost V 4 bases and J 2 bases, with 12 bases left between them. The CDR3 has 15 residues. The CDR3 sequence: CASSGALANTGELFF. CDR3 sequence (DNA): TGCGCCAGCAGCGGGGCACTCGCTAACACCGGGGAGCTGTTTTTT.

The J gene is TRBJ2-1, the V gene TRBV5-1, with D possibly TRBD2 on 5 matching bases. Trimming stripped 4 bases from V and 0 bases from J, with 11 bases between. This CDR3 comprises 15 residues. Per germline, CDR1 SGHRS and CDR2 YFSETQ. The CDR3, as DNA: TGCGCCAGCAGCGTAAGCGGACTCTCCTACAATGAGCAGTTCTTC. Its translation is CASSVSGLSYNEQFF.

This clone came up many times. This CDR3 reads CASSSGTAPGHEQYF. DNA of the CDR3: TGTGCCAGCAGTTCCGGGACTGCCCCGGGCCACGAGCAGTACTTC. The genes are TRBV28 and TRBJ2-7; tentative D call: TRBD2 (6 bases). The V gene lost 4 bases and the J gene lost 5 bases, with 18 bases spanning the gap. Germline CDR1 MDHEN, CDR2 SYDVKM. The CDR3 sequence is 15 residues long.

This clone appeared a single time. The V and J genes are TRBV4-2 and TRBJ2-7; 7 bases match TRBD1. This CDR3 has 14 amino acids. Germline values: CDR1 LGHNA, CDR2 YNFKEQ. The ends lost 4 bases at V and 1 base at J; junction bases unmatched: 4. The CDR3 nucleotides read TGTGCCAGCAGCCCGGGACAGCTTTCCTACGAGCAGTACTTC. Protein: CASSPGQLSYEQYF.

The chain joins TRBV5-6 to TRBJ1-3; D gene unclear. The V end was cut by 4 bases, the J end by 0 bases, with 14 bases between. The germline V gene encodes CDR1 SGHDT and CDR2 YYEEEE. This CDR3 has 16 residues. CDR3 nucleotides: TGTGCCAGCAGCCTCCCAGACTGGTACTCTGGAAACACCATATATTTT. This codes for CASSLPDWYSGNTIYF.

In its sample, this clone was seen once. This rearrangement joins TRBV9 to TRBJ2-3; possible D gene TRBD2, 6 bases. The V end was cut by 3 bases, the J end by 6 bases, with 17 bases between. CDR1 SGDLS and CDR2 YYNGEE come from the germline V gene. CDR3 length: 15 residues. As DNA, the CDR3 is TGTGCCAGCAGCGCAAACCGACGCGGAGGGGATACGCAGTATTTT. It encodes CASSANRRGGDTQYF.

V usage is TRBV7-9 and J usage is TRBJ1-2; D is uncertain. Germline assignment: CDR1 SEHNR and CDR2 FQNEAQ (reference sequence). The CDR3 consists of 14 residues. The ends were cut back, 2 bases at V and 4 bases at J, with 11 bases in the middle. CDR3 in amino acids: CASSLPVTGYGYTF. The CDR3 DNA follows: TGTGCCAGCAGCTTACCGGTTACGGGCTATGGCTACACCTTC. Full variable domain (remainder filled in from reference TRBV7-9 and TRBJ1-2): DTGVSQNPRHKITKRGQNVTFRCDPISEHNRLYWYRQTLGQGPEFLTYFQNEAQLEKSRLLSDRFSAERPKGSFSTLEIQRTEQGDSAMYLCASSLPVTGYGYTFGSGTRLTVV.